These T cell receptor beta chains were read from a single sample in a study of shared clonotypes between healthy human individuals. The method was immunoSEQ multiplex PCR; TCRdb's version includes in-frame clones alone and lacks a portion of them. The repertoire includes around 1.9 million clones, roughly 91% of them detected once, and more than 1.5% sits in the top ten. The sequenced sample was naive CD8+ T cells from PBMCs. Source of these receptors: a man between 18 and 35 years old in good health. Some clones in this sample may be carry-over from other donors' samples. CDR3s include the opening cysteine and the closing phenylalanine or tryptophan. A D gene is named only where the DNA matches it firmly. Rows give clone size only sometimes, using once, few, many, or a class for an expanded clone.

J gene: TRBJ1-2; clone size: once; V gene: TRBV27; D gene: .; CDR3 protein: CASRRVQGSGYTF
J gene: TRBJ2-7; clone size: .; V gene: TRBV5-6; D gene: .; CDR3 protein: CASSLGGGPGGEQYF
J gene: TRBJ2-1; clone size: .; V gene: TRBV4-1; D gene: .; CDR3 protein: CASSLRPGGEQFF
J gene: TRBJ2-5; clone size: .; V gene: TRBV7-2; D gene: TRBD2; CDR3 protein: CASSLRAGGPETQYF
J gene: TRBJ2-1; clone size: .; V gene: TRBV9; D gene: TRBD2; CDR3 protein: CASSASGRSIEQFF
J gene: TRBJ1-4; clone size: few; V gene: TRBV9; D gene: .; CDR3 protein: CASSQKNEKLFF
J gene: TRBJ2-1; clone size: .; V gene: TRBV11-2; D gene: .; CDR3 protein: CASSIRSGTYNEQFF
J gene: TRBJ2-5; clone size: .; V gene: TRBV13; D gene: .; CDR3 protein: CASSLLGAWETQYF
J gene: TRBJ2-7; clone size: .; V gene: TRBV28; D gene: .; CDR3 protein: CATGAAEGLYF
J gene: TRBJ1-1; clone size: .; V gene: TRBV10-3; D gene: .; CDR3 protein: CAISESGSEAFF
J gene: TRBJ1-1; clone size: .; V gene: TRBV6-5; D gene: .; CDR3 protein: CASSYSSPAETEAFF
J gene: TRBJ1-4; clone size: few; V gene: TRBV29-1; D gene: TRBD1; CDR3 protein: CSAGTAEHVGEKLFF
J gene: TRBJ2-1; clone size: .; V gene: TRBV27; D gene: .; CDR3 protein: CASSLRVPNNEQFF
J gene: TRBJ1-3; clone size: .; V gene: TRBV15; D gene: TRBD1; CDR3 protein: CATSSQRDRGRNTIYF
J gene: TRBJ1-4; clone size: .; V gene: TRBV11-2; D gene: .; CDR3 protein: CASSLGQAANEKLFF
J gene: TRBJ1-2; clone size: .; V gene: TRBV2; D gene: TRBD1; CDR3 protein: CASSPPPGTGGSGYTF
J gene: TRBJ1-1; clone size: .; V gene: TRBV11-1; D gene: .; CDR3 protein: CASSLDRRGTNTEAFF
J gene: TRBJ2-2; clone size: .; V gene: TRBV6-5; D gene: .; CDR3 protein: CASSYSSGNTGELFF
J gene: TRBJ1-1; clone size: .; V gene: TRBV19; D gene: TRBD1; CDR3 protein: CASRLDRGTEAFF
J gene: TRBJ2-7; clone size: .; V gene: TRBV7-6; D gene: .; CDR3 protein: CASSLSRVAFYEQYF
J gene: TRBJ1-5; clone size: .; V gene: TRBV5-1; D gene: .; CDR3 protein: CASSLAGGNQPQHF
J gene: TRBJ2-1; clone size: .; V gene: TRBV19; D gene: TRBD2; CDR3 protein: CASRYGVAGGRYNEQFF
J gene: TRBJ1-1; clone size: .; V gene: TRBV11-2; D gene: .; CDR3 protein: CASSLQGSGTEAFF
J gene: TRBJ1-5; clone size: .; V gene: TRBV28; D gene: .; CDR3 protein: CASSIGGVQPQHF
J gene: TRBJ1-3; clone size: .; V gene: TRBV28; D gene: .; CDR3 protein: CASSYSGSGNTIYF
J gene: TRBJ2-7; clone size: .; V gene: TRBV15; D gene: TRBD1; CDR3 protein: CATSRAPTGATYEQYF
J gene: TRBJ2-3; clone size: .; V gene: TRBV7-7; D gene: .; CDR3 protein: CASSSRDGSDTQYF
J gene: TRBJ2-7; clone size: .; V gene: TRBV28; D gene: TRBD1; CDR3 protein: CASSLPGTGYEQYF
J gene: TRBJ2-1; clone size: .; V gene: TRBV28; D gene: TRBD2; CDR3 protein: CASSSPTSGSGNEQFF
J gene: TRBJ1-1; clone size: .; V gene: TRBV6-5; D gene: TRBD1; CDR3 protein: CASSSGGGDTEAFF
J gene: TRBJ2-7; clone size: .; V gene: TRBV5-4; D gene: TRBD1; CDR3 protein: CASSTGQRPYEQYF
J gene: TRBJ1-1; clone size: once; V gene: TRBV11-2; D gene: .; CDR3 protein: CASSSGGMARILNTEAFF
J gene: TRBJ2-3; clone size: .; V gene: TRBV28; D gene: .; CDR3 protein: CASTEEDRADTQYF
J gene: TRBJ2-7; clone size: .; V gene: TRBV6-4; D gene: .; CDR3 protein: CASSVRAPYEQYF
J gene: TRBJ1-1; clone size: .; V gene: TRBV11-2; D gene: .; CDR3 protein: CASSPLAFF
J gene: TRBJ1-2; clone size: once; V gene: TRBV16; D gene: .; CDR3 protein: CASSQSPQGGGLLRTF
J gene: TRBJ2-3; clone size: .; V gene: TRBV5-8; D gene: .; CDR3 protein: CASSITYRVLWTQYF
J gene: TRBJ2-1; clone size: .; V gene: TRBV4-1; D gene: TRBD2; CDR3 protein: CASSALAGPLNEQFF
J gene: TRBJ1-1; clone size: .; V gene: TRBV5-5; D gene: .; CDR3 protein: CASSRALNTEAFF
J gene: TRBJ2-1; clone size: once; V gene: TRBV7-2; D gene: .; CDR3 protein: CASSPRTVTYNEQFF
J gene: TRBJ2-7; clone size: .; V gene: TRBV28; D gene: .; CDR3 protein: CASSFASYEQYF
J gene: TRBJ2-7; clone size: .; V gene: TRBV11-2; D gene: .; CDR3 protein: CASSLGQRYEQYF
J gene: TRBJ1-2; clone size: .; V gene: TRBV27; D gene: TRBD1; CDR3 protein: CASSFQGAEGYTF
J gene: TRBJ1-1; clone size: few; V gene: TRBV6-5; D gene: .; CDR3 protein: CASSYSQEVTEAFF
J gene: TRBJ2-3; clone size: once; V gene: TRBV7-9; D gene: TRBD2; CDR3 protein: CASSPQSGRPTDTQYF
J gene: TRBJ2-2; clone size: .; V gene: TRBV28; D gene: .; CDR3 protein: CAAGNGELFF
J gene: TRBJ2-3; clone size: .; V gene: TRBV6-1; D gene: TRBD1; CDR3 protein: CASSGRDRLTDTQYF
J gene: TRBJ2-7; clone size: .; V gene: TRBV7-7; D gene: .; CDR3 protein: CASSRIGGGEQYF
J gene: TRBJ1-2; clone size: .; V gene: TRBV15; D gene: .; CDR3 protein: CATSREALAGAVYGYTF
J gene: TRBJ2-1; clone size: .; V gene: TRBV7-2; D gene: TRBD2; CDR3 protein: CASSSSSGTSYNEQFF
J gene: TRBJ2-2; clone size: .; V gene: TRBV29-1; D gene: .; CDR3 protein: CSVADTGELFF
J gene: TRBJ2-1; clone size: .; V gene: TRBV7-8; D gene: TRBD2; CDR3 protein: CASSLRRGGRNGNEQFF